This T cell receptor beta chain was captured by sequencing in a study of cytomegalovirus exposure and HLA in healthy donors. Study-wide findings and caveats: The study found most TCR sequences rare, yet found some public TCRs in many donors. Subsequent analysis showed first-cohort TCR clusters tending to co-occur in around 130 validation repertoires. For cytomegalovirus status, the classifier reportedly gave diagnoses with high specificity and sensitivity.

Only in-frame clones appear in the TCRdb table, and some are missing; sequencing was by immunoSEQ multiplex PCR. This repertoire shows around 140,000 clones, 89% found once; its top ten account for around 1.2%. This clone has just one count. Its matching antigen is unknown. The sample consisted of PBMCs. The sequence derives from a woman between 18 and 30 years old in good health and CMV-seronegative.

CDR3 region: CASSLESSNEQFF. The CDR3 nucleotides read TGTGCCAGCAGCTTAGAGTCTTCCAATGAGCAGTTCTTC. This chain joins TRBV7-3 and TRBJ2-1; D uncertain. This CDR3 spans 13 amino acids. The germline CDR1 and CDR2 sequences are SGHTA and FQGTGA. The V end was cut by 2 bases, the J end by 6 bases, with 8 bases between.